This TCR beta chain was retrieved from a study of T cells after posttransplantation cyclophosphamide. The table came from immunoSEQ multiplex PCR; TCRdb's copy has only in-frame clones and leaves some out. The top ten clones hold around 3.5% of a sample with 25,000 to 35,000 clones, around 86% of them seen once. V was shortened by 7 bases and J by 8 bases, with 12 bases between the two germline ends. This CDR3 is 12 amino acids long. Germline V gives CDR1 MNHEY, CDR2 SVGAGI. A word on this clone: Its antigen is currently unknown.

General study points: TRB clonality was highly associated with recipient CMV seropositivity and reactivation. Tissue-infiltrating T cells from skin or gut overlapped little with blood T cells.

The receptor was derived from a man in his fifties or sixties. The V gene is TRBV6-5, the J gene TRBJ2-1; D is possibly TRBD1 (5 bases). Sequencing input: PBMCs. The CDR3 loop reads CASIGRDYEQFF. CDR3 sequence (DNA): TGTGCCAGCATTGGCAGGGATTATGAGCAGTTCTTC.